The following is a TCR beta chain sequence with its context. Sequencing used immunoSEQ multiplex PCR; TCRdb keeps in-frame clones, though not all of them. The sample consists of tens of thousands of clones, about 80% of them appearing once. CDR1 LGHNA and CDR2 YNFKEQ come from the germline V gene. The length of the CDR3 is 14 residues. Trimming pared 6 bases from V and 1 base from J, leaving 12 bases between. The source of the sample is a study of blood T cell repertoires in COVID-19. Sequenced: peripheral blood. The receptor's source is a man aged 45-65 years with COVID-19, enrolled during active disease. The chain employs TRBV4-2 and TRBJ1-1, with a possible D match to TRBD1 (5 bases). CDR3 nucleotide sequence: TGTGCCAGCAGTCTAGGGGAACAGAACACTGAAGCTTTCTTT. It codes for CASSLGEQNTEAFF.